This T cell receptor (beta chain) derives from a study of PD-1 blockade in mismatch repair-deficient tumors. Profiling relied on immunoSEQ multiplex PCR, and the TCRdb table lists in-frame clones only, not all of them. The sample holds some 120,000 clones, about 86% seen once. As regards this clone: What it binds is not known.

The CDR3 runs 17 residues. The V gene lost 2 bases and the J gene lost 0 bases, with 15 bases spanning the gap. Looked up from germline, CDR1 is SGHRS and CDR2 is YFSETQ. Study-wide points: Tumor-resident clones, often undetectable pretreatment in blood, expanded then contracted after pembrolizumab.

The gene calls are TRBV5-1 and TRBJ1-3; D remains ambiguous. The sequencing here drew on peripheral blood, taken 44 weeks after starting pembrolizumab. The source of this sequence is an adult with mismatch repair-deficient cancer. CDR3: CASSLRAIDSSGNTIYF. CDR3 coding DNA: TGCGCCAGCAGCTTAAGGGCCATCGATTCCTCTGGAAACACCATATATTTT.